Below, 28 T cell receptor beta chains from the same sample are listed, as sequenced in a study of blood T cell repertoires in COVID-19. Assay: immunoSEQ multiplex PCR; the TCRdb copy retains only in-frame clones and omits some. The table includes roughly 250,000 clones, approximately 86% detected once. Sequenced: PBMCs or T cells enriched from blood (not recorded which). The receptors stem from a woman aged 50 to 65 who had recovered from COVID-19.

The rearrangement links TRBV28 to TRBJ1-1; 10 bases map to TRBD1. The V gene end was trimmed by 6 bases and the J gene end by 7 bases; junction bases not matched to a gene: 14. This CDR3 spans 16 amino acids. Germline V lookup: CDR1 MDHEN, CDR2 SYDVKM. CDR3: CASRPRTGGRTREAFF. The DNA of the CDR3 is TGTGCCAGCAGACCTCGGACAGGGGGACGGACCCGTGAAGCTTTCTTT.

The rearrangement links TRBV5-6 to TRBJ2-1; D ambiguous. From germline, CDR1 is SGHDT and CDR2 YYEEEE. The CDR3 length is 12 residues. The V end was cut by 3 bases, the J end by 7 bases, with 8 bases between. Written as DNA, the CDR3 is TGTGCCAGCAGCTCCACCGGTAATGAGCAGTTCTTC. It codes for CASSSTGNEQFF.

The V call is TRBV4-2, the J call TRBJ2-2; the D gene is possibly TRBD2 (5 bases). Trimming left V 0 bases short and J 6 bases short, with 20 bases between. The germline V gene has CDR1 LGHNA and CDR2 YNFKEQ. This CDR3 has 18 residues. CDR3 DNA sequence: TGTGCCAGCAGCCAAGATTCCCTAGCTGATATCGTCGCCGGGGAGCTGTTTTTT. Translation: CASSQDSLADIVAGELFF.

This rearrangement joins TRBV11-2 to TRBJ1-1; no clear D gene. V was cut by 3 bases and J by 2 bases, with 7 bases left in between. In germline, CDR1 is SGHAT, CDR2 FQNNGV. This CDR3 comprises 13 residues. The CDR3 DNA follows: TGTGCCAGCAGCTTCGGGAGTAACACTGAAGCTTTCTTT. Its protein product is CASSFGSNTEAFF.

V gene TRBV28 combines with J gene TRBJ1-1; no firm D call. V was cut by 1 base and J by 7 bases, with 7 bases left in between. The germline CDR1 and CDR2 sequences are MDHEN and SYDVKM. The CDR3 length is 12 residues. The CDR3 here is CASSLSGNEAFF. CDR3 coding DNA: TGTGCCAGCAGTTTATCGGGGAATGAAGCTTTCTTT.

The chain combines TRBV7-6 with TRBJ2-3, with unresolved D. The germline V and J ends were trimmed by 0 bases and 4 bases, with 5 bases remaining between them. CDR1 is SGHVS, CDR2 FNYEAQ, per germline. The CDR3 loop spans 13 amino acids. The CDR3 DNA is TGTGCCAGCAGCTTAGCGTTCTCAGATACGCAGTATTTT. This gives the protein CASSLAFSDTQYF.

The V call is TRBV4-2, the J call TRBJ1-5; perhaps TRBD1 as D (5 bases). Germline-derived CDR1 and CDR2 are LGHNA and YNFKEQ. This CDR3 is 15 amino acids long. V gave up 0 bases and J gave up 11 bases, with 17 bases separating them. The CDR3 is CASSQDRTGVLSQHF. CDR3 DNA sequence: TGTGCCAGCAGCCAAGATCGGACGGGGGTACTTTCCCAGCATTTT.

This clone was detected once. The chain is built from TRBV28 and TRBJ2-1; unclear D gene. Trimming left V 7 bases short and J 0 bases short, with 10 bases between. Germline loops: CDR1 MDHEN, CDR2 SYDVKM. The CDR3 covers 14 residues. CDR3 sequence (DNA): TGTGCCAGCACCTCGAGGTTCTCCTACAATGAGCAGTTCTTC. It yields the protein CASTSRFSYNEQFF. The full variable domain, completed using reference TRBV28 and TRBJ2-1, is DVKVTQSSRYLVKRTGEKVFLECVQDMDHENMFWYRQDPGLGLRLIYFSYDVKMKEKGDIPEGYSVSREKKERFSLILESASTNQTSMYLCASTSRFSYNEQFFGPGTRLTVL.

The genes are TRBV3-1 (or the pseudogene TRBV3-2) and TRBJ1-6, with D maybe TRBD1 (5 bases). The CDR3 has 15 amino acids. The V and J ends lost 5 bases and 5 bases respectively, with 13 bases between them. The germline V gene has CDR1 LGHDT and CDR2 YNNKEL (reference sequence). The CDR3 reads CASSEQGIDNSPLHF. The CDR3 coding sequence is TGTGCCAGCAGCGAGCAGGGAATTGATAATTCACCCCTCCACTTT.

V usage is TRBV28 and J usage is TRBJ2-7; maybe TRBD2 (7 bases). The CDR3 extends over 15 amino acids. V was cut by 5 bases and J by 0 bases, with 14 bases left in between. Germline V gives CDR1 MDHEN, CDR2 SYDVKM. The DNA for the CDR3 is TGTGCCAGCAGTCGGGGGGACACCTACTCCTACGAGCAGTACTTC. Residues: CASSRGDTYSYEQYF.

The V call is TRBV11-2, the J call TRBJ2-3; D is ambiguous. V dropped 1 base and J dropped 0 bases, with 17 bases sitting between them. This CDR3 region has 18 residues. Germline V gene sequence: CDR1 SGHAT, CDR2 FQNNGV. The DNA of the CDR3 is TGTGCCAGCAGCTTAGGACACCAAGTAGGCATTAGCACAGATACGCAGTATTTT. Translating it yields CASSLGHQVGISTDTQYF.

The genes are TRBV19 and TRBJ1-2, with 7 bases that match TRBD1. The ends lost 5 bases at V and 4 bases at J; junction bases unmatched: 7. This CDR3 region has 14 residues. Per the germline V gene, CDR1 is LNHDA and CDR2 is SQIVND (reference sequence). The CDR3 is CASSSRQGGYGYTF. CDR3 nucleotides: TGTGCCAGTAGTTCAAGACAGGGTGGCTATGGCTACACCTTC.

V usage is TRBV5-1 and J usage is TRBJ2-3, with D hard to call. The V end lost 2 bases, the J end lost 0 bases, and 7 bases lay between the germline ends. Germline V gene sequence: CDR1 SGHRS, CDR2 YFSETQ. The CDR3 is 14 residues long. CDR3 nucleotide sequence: TGCGCCAGCAGCTTTTACGGTAGCACAGATACGCAGTATTTT. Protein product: CASSFYGSTDTQYF.

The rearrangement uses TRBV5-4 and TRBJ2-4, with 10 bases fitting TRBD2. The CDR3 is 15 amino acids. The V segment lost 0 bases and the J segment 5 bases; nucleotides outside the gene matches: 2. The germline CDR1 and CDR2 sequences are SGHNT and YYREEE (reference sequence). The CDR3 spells CASSLDGTSENIQYF. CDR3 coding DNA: TGTGCCAGCAGCTTGGATGGGACTAGCGAAAACATTCAGTACTTC.

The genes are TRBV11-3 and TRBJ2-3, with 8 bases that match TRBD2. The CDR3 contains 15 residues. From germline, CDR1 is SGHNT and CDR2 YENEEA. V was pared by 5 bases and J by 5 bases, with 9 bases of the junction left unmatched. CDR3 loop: CASSRRSGGRDTQYF. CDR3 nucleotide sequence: TGTGCCAGCAGCCGTCGGAGCGGGGGAAGAGATACGCAGTATTTT. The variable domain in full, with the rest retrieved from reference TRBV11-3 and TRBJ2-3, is EAGVVQSPRYKIIEKKQPVAFWCNPISGHNTLYWYLQNLGQGPELLIRYENEEAVDDSQLPKDRFSAERLKGVDSTLKIQPAELGDSAVYLCASSRRSGGRDTQYFGPGTRLTVL.

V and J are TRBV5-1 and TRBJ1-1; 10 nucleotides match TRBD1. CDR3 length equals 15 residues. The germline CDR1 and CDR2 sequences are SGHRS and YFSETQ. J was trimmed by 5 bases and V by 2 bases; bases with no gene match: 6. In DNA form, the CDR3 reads TGCGCCAGCAGCTTATCGGGACAGGGGATGACTGAAGCTTTCTTT. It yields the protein CASSLSGQGMTEAFF.

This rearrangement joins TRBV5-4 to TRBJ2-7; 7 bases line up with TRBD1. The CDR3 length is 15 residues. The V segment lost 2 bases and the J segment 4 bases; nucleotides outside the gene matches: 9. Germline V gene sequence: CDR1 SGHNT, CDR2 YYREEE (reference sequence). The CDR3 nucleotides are TGTGCCAGCAGCTTAAAGGACAGGACGAGTTACGAGCAGTACTTC. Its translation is CASSLKDRTSYEQYF.

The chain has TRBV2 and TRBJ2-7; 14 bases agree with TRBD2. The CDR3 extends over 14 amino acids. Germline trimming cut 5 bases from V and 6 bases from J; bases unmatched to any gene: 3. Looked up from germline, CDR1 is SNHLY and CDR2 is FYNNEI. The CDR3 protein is CASSRTSGRFEQYF. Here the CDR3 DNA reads TGTGCCAGCAGTCGGACTAGCGGGAGGTTCGAGCAGTACTTC.

CDR3 in amino acids: CASSARRTSGSEQYF. The CDR3 DNA reads as TGTGCCAGCAGCGCACGGCGGACTAGCGGGAGCGAGCAGTACTTC. The chain combines TRBV13 with TRBJ2-7; TRBD2 matches at 13 bases. This CDR3 region has 15 residues. The V segment lost 5 bases and the J segment 6 bases; nucleotides outside the gene matches: 7. Germline V CDR1 and CDR2: PRHDT, FYEKMQ (reference sequence).

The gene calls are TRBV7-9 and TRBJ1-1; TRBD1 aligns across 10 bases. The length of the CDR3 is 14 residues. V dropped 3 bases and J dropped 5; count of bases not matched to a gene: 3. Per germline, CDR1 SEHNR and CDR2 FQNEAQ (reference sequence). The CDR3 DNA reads TGTGCCAGCAGCTTCGGGACAGGGGTAACTGAAGCTTTCTTT. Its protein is CASSFGTGVTEAFF.

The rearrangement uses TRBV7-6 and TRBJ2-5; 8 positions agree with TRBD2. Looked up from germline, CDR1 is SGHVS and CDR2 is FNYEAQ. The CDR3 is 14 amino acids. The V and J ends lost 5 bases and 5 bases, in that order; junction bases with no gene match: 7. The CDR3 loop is CASSPAGVGETQYF. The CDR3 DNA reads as TGTGCCAGCAGCCCAGCGGGAGTCGGGGAGACCCAGTACTTC. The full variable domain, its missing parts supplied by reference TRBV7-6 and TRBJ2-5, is GAGVSQSPRYKVTKRGQDVALRCDPISGHVSLYWYRQALGQGPEFLTYFNYEAQQDKSGLPNDRFSAERPEGSISTLTIQRTEQRDSAMYRCASSPAGVGETQYFGPGTRLLVL.

This CDR3 is CASSPRDSSGNTIYF. In nucleotides, the CDR3 is TGTGCCAGCAGCCCCCGAGATAGCTCTGGAAACACCATATATTTT. The rearrangement uses TRBV9 and TRBJ1-3; D ambiguous. This CDR3 is 15 amino acids long. V lost 4 bases to trimming and J lost 0 bases, with 11 bases between them. The germline V gene has CDR1 SGDLS and CDR2 YYNGEE.

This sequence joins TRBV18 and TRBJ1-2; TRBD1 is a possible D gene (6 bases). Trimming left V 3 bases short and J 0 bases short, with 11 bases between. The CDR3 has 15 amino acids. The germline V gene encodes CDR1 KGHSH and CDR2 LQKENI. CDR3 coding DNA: TGTGCCAGCTCACCGGGACAAGGGACTAACTATGGCTACACCTTC. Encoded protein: CASSPGQGTNYGYTF.

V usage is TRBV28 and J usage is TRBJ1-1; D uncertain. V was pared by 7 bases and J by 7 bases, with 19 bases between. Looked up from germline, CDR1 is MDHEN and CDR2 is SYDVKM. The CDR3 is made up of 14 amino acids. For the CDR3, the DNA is TGTGCCAGCATCCATCGGCGGAGCCCTCGTGAAGCTTTCTTT. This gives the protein CASIHRRSPREAFF. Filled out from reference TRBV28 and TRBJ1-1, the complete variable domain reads DVKVTQSSRYLVKRTGEKVFLECVQDMDHENMFWYRQDPGLGLRLIYFSYDVKMKEKGDIPEGYSVSREKKERFSLILESASTNQTSMYLCASIHRRSPREAFFGQGTRLTVV.

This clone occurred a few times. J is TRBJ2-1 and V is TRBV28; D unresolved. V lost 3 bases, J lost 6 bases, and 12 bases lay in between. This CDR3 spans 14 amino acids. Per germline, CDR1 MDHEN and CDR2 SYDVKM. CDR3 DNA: TGTGCCAGCAGTTTCCGGGTCCAGAGCAATGAGCAGTTCTTC. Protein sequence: CASSFRVQSNEQFF.

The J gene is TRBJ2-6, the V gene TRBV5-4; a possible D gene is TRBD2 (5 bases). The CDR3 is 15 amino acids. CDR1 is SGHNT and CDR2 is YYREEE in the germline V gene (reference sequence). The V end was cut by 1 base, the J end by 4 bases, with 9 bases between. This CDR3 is CASSLLDYGANVLTF. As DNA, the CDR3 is TGTGCCAGCAGCTTGTTAGACTACGGGGCCAACGTCCTGACTTTC.

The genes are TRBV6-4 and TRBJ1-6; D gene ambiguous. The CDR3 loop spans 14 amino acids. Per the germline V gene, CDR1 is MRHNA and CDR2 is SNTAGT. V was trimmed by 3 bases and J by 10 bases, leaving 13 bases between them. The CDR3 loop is CASSDLREGSPLHF. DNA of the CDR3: TGTGCCAGCAGTGATTTGAGGGAAGGATCACCCCTCCACTTT.

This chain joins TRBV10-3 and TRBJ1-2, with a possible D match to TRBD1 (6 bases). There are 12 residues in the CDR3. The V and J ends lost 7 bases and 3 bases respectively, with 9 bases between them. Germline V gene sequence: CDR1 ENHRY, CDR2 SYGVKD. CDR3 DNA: TGTGCCATCACGGCAGGGGACTATGGCTACACCTTC. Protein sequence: CAITAGDYGYTF.